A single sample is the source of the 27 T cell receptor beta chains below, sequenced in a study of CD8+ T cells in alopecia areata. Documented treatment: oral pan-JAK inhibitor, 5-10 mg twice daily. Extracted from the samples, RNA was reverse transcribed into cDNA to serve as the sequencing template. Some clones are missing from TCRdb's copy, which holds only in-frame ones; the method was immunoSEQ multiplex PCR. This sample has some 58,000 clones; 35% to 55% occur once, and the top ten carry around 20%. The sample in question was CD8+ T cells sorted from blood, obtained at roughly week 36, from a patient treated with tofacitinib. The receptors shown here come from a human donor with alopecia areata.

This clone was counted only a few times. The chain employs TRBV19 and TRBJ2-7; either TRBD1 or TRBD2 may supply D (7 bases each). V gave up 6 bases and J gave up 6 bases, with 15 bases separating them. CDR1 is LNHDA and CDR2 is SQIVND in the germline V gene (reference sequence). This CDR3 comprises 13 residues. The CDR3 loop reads CASSNRGGLEQYF. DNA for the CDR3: TGTGCCAGTAGCAACAGGGGAGGGCTCGAGCAGTACTTC.

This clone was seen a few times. The CDR3 DNA sequence: TGTGCCAGCAGCCAGAGGGGTACGGATACGCAGTATTTT. Translation: CASSQRGTDTQYF. V is TRBV5-4 and J is TRBJ2-3; D is perhaps TRBD1 or TRBD2 (5 bases each). V lost 4 bases to trimming and J lost 6 bases, with 12 bases between them. CDR3 size: 13 residues. Germline V gives CDR1 SGHNT, CDR2 YYREEE (reference sequence).

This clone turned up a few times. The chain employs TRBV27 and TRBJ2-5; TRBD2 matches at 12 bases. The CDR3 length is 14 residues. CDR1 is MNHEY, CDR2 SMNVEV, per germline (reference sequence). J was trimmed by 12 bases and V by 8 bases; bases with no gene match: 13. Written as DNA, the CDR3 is TGTGCCAGCGCCGCTGGGACTAGCGGGTCGCATAAGTACTTC. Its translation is CASAAGTSGSHKYF.

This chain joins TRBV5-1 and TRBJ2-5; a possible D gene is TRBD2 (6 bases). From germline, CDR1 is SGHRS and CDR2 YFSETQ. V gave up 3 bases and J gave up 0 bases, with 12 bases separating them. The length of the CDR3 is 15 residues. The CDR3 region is CASSWVGGHQETQYF. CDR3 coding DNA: TGCGCCAGCAGCTGGGTGGGAGGCCACCAAGAGACCCAGTACTTC.

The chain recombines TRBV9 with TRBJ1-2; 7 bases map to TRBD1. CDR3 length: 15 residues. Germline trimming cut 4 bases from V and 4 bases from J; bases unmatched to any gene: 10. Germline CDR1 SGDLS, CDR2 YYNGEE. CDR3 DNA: TGTGCCAGCAGCCCAGGGATAGGGGGCGGCTATGGCTACACCTTC. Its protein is CASSPGIGGGYGYTF. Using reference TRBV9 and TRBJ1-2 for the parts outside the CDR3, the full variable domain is DSGVTQTPKHLITATGQRVTLRCSPRSGDLSVYWYQQSLDQGLQFLIQYYNGEERAKGNILERFSAQQFPDLHSELNLSSLELGDSALYFCASSPGIGGGYGYTFGSGTRLTVV.

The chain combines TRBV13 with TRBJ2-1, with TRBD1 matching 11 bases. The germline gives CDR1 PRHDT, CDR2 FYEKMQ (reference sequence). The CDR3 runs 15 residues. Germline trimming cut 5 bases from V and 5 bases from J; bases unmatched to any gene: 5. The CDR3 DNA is TGTGCCAGCAGCAAGGGACAGGGGGGCCACAATGAGCAGTTCTTC. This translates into CASSKGQGGHNEQFF.

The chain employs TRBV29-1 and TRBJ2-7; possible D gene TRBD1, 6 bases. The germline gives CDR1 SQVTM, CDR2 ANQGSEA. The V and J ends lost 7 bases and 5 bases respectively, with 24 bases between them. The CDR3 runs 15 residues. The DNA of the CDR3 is TGCAGCGCGTCCACCGCTGACAGGACCTCTGACGAGCAGTACTTC. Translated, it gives CSASTADRTSDEQYF.

The CDR3: CAWSSRVGSPTYGYTF. In DNA, the CDR3 is TGTGCCTGGAGCAGTAGGGTCGGGAGCCCCACCTATGGCTACACCTTC. V gene TRBV30 combines with J gene TRBJ1-2; no clear D gene. The CDR3 runs 16 residues. V was pared by 3 bases and J by 4 bases, with 21 bases between. CDR1 and CDR2 from the germline V gene are GTSNPN and SVGIG (reference sequence).

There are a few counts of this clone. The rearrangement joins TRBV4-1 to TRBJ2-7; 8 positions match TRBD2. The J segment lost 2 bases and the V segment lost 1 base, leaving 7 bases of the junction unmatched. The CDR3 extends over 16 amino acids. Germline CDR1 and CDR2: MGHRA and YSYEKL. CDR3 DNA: TGCGCCAGCAGCCAAGTCTTAACGGGAGGGACCTACGAGCAGTACTTC. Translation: CASSQVLTGGTYEQYF.

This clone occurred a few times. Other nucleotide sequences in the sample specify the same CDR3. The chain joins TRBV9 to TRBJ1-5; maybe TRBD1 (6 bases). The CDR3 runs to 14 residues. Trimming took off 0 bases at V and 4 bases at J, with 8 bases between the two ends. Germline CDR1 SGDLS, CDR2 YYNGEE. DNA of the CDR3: TGTGCCAGCAGCGTAGGAGGGGGAAATCAGCCCCAGCATTTT. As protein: CASSVGGGNQPQHF.

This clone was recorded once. CDR3 residues: CASSGLGRDNEQFF. For the CDR3, the DNA is TGTGCCAGCAGCGGACTAGGGAGGGACAATGAGCAGTTCTTC. V usage is TRBV6-4 and J usage is TRBJ2-1; the match to TRBD2 covers 7 bases. The CDR3 covers 14 residues. Germline V gives CDR1 MRHNA, CDR2 SNTAGT. Trimming at V came to 6 bases and at J to 5 bases, leaving 7 bases not matched to a gene.

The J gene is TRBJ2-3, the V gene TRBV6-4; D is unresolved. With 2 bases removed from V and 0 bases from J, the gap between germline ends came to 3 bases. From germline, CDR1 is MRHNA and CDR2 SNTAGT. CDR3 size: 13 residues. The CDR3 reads CASSDGSTDTQYF. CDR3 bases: TGTGCCAGCAGTGACGGGAGCACAGATACGCAGTATTTT.

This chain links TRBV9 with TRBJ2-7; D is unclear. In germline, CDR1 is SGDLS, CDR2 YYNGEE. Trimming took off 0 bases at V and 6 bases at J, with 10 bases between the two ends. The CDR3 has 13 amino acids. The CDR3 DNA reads TGTGCCAGCAGCGTAGGCGACTCGTTCGAGCAGTACTTC. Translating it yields CASSVGDSFEQYF.

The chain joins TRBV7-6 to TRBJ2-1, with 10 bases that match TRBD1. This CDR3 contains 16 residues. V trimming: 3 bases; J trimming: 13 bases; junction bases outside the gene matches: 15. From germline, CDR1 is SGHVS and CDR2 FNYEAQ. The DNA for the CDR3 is TGTGCCAGCAGCTTTGGGGACAGGGGTCCCAGGGGGTACCAGTTCTTC. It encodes CASSFGDRGPRGYQFF.

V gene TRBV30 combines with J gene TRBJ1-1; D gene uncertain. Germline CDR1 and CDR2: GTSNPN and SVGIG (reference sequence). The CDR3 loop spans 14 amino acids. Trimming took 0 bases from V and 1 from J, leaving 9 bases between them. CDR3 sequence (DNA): TGTGCCTGGAGTGTACCTCTGACGAACACTGAAGCTTTCTTT. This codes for CAWSVPLTNTEAFF.

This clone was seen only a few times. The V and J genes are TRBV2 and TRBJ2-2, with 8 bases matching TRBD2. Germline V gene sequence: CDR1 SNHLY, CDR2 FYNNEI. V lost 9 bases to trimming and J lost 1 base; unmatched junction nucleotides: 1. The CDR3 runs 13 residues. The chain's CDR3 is CARTSENTGELFF. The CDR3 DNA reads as TGTGCCAGGACTAGCGAGAACACCGGGGAGCTGTTTTTT. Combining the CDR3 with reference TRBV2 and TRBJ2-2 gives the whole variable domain EPEVTQTPSHQVTQMGQEVILRCVPISNHLYFYWYRQILGQKVEFLVSFYNNEISEKSEIFDDQFSVERPDGSNFTLKIRSTKLEDSAMYFCARTSENTGELFFGEGSRLTVL.

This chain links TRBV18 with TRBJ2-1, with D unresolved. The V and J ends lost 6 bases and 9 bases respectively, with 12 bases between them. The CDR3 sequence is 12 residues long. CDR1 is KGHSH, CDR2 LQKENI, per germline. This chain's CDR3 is CASSLLSGEQFF. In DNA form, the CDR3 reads TGTGCCAGCTCCCTACTCTCCGGTGAGCAGTTCTTC.

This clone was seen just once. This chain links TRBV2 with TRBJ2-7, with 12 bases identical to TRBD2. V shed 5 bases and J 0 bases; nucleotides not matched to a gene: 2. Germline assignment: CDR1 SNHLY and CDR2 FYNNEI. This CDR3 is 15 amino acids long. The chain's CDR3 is CASSQLAGGSYEQYF. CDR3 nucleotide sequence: TGTGCCAGCAGTCAACTAGCGGGAGGCTCCTACGAGCAGTACTTC.

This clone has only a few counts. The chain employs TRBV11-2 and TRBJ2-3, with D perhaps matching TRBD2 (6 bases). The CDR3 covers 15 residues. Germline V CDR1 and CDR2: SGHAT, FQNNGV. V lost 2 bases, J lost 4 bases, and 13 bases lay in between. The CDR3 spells CASSLNGRGADTQYF. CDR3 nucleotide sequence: TGTGCCAGCAGCTTAAACGGGAGAGGGGCAGATACGCAGTATTTT.

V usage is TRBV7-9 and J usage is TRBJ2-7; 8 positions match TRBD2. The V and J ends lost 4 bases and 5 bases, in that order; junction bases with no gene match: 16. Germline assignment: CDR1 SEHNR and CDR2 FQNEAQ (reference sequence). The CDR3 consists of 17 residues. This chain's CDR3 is CASSSLHRAGEVHEQYF. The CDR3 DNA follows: TGTGCCAGCAGCTCACTCCATAGAGCGGGAGAAGTCCACGAGCAGTACTTC.

The CDR3 DNA reads as TGCGCCAGCAGCCTGATTTACGGGACAGGGTCCACAGATACGCAGTATTTT. This encodes CASSLIYGTGSTDTQYF. The V call is TRBV5-1, the J call TRBJ2-3; 9 bases fit TRBD1. The CDR3 sequence is 17 residues long. Germline V gene sequence: CDR1 SGHRS, CDR2 YFSETQ. After removal of 4 bases from V and 2 bases from J, the junction contained 11 bases not matched to a gene.

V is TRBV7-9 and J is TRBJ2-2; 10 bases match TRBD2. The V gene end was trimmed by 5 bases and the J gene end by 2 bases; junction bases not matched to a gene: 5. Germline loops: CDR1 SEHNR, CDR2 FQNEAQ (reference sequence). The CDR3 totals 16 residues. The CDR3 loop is CASSPRTSGNTGELFF. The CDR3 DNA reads TGTGCCAGCAGCCCGAGGACTAGCGGTAACACCGGGGAGCTGTTTTTT.

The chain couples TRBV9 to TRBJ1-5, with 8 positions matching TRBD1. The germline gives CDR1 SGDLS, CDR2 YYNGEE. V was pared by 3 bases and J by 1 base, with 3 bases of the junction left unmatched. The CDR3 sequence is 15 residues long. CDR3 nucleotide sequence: TGTGCCAGCAGCGCAGGGGGCGGGAGCAATCAGCCCCAGCATTTT. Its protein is CASSAGGGSNQPQHF.

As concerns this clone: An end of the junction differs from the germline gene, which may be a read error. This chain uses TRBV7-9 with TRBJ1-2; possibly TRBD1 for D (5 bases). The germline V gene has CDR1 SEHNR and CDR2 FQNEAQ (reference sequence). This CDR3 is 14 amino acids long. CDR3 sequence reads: CASTLTDRGSGYTF. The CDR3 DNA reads TGTGCCAGCACCTTAACCGATCGGGGGAGTGGCTACACCTTC.

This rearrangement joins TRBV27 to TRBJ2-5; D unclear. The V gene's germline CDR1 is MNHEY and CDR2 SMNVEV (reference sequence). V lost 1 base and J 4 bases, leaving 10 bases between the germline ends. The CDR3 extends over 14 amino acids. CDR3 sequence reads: CASSLLDGLETQYF. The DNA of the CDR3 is TGTGCCAGCAGTTTATTGGACGGCCTAGAGACCCAGTACTTC.

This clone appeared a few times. This CDR3 reads CASSQVGLDETQYF. The CDR3 DNA is TGCGCCAGCAGCCAAGTAGGACTAGATGAGACCCAGTACTTC. The chain employs TRBV4-1 and TRBJ2-5; 7 bases match TRBD2. Germline V lookup: CDR1 MGHRA, CDR2 YSYEKL. V lost 1 base, J lost 5 bases, and 4 bases stayed unmatched. The CDR3 is made up of 14 amino acids.

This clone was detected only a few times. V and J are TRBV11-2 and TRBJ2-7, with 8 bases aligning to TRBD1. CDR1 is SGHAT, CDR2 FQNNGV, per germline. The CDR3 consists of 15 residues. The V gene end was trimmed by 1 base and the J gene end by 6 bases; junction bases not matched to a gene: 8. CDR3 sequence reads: CASSLAQGAMVEQYF. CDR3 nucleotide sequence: TGTGCCAGCAGCTTAGCGCAGGGGGCGATGGTCGAGCAGTACTTC. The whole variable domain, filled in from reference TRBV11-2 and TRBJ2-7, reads EAGVAQSPRYKIIEKRQSVAFWCNPISGHATLYWYQQILGQGPKLLIQFQNNGVVDDSQLPKDRFSAERLKGVDSTLKIQPAKLEDSAVYLCASSLAQGAMVEQYFGPGTRLTVT.